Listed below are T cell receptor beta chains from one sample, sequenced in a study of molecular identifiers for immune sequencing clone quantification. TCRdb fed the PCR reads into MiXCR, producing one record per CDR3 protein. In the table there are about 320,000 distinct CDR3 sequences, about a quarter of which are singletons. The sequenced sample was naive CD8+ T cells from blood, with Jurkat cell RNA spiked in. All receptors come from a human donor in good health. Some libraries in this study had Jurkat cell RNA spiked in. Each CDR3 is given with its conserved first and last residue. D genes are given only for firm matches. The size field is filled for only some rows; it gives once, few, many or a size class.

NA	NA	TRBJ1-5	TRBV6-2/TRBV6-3	CASTTSVGYGQPQHF	TGTGCCAGCACGACGAGCGTGGGTTACGGTCAGCCCCAGCATTTT
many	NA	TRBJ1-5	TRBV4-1	CASSQAFSSNQPQHF	TGCGCCAGCAGCCAAGCCTTCTCAAGCAATCAGCCCCAGCATTTT
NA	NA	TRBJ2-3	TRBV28	CASSFLGTGGPPDTQYF	TGTGCCAGCAGTTTCCTTGGGACGGGTGGGCCCCCAGATACGCAGTATTTT
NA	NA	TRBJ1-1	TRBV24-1	CATSDSGRTEGGEAFF	TGTGCCACCAGTGACTCAGGGAGGACAGAGGGTGGTGAAGCTTTCTTT
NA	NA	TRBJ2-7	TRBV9	CASSTQGFSYEQYF	TGTGCCAGCAGCACCCAGGGATTCTCCTACGAGCAGTACTTC
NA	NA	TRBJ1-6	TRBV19	CASTAGNSPLHF	TGTGCCAGTACCGCCGGAAATTCACCCCTCCACTTT
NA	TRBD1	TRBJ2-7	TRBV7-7	CVSSAGQGYEQYF	TGTGTCAGCAGCGCGGGACAGGGCTACGAGCAGTACTTC
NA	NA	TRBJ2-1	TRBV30	CAWSADLSGEQFF	TGTGCCTGGAGTGCGGACTTGAGCGGGGAGCAGTTCTTC
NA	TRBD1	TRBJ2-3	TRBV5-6	CASSPEGQGRLAQYF	TGTGCCAGCAGCCCAGAAGGACAGGGGCGCTTGGCGCAGTATTTT
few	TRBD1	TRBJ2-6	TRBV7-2	CVSSTPTGEFGANVLTF	TGTGTCAGCAGCACTCCGACAGGGGAGTTTGGGGCCAACGTCCTGACTTTC
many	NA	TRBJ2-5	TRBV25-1	CASSEYGTQDTQYF	TGTGCCAGCAGTGAATATGGGACTCAAGATACCCAGTACTTC
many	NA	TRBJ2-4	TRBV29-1	CSVEPLLLQGGIQYF	TGCAGCGTGGAGCCACTCCTATTACAGGGTGGCATTCAGTACTTC
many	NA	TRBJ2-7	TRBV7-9	CASSSTGSGEQYF	TGTGCCAGCAGCTCTACAGGGAGTGGCGAGCAGTACTTC
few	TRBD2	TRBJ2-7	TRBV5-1	CASSWTSGGTYEQYF	TGCGCCAGCAGCTGGACTAGCGGGGGAACCTACGAGCAGTACTTC
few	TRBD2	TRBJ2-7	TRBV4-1	CASSQLAGTYEQYF	TGCGCCAGCAGCCAATTAGCGGGAACCTACGAGCAGTACTTC
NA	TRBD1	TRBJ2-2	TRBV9	CASSGAASQGEAGELFF	TGTGCCAGCAGCGGCGCGGCCTCACAGGGGGAGGCCGGGGAGCTGTTTTTT
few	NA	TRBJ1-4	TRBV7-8	CASSLDEELFF	TGTGCCAGCAGCTTAGATGAAGAACTGTTTTTT
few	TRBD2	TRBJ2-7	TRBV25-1	CASSGLAGTYEQYF	TGTGCCAGCAGTGGACTAGCGGGTACCTACGAGCAGTACTTC
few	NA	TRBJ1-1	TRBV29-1	CSAKQGAEAFF	TGCAGCGCAAAACAGGGCGCTGAAGCTTTCTTT
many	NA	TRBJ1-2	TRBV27	CASSSNPVYGYTF	TGTGCCAGCAGTTCCAACCCTGTCTATGGCTACACCTTC
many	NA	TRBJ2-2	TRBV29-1	CSAPGSTGELFF	TGCAGCGCCCCCGGGAGCACCGGGGAGCTGTTTTTT
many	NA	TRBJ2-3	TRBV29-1	CSGEPGAPTDTQYF	TGCAGCGGCGAGCCAGGGGCCCCCACAGATACGCAGTATTTT
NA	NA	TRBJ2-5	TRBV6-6	CASGDSHQDTQYF	TGTGCCAGCGGTGACTCGCACCAAGACACCCAGTACTTT
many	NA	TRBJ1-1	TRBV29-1	CSVLVMNTEAFF	TGCAGCGTTCTAGTCATGAACACTGAAGCTTTCTTT
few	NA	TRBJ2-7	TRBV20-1	CSARDSQMGDFYEQYF	TGCAGTGCTAGAGATTCTCAGATGGGGGACTTCTACGAGCAGTACTTC
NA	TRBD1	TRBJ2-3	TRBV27	CASSLSVGEDRGTSTDTQYF	TGTGCCAGCAGTTTATCGGTGGGGGAGGACAGGGGGACTAGCACAGATACGCAGTATTTT
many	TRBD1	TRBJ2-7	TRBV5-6	CASSSTGQYYEQYF	TGTGCCAGCAGCTCAACGGGACAGTACTACGAGCAGTACTTC
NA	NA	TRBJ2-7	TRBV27	CASMEGSYEQYF	TGTGCCAGCATGGAGGGGTCCTACGAGCAGTACTTC
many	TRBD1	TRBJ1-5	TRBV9	CASSLQGEKWQPQHF	TGTGCCAGCAGCCTCCAGGGGGAGAAGTGGCAGCCCCAGCATTTT
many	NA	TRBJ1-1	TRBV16	CASSLTDGQGPAFF	TGTGCCAGCAGCCTAACGGACGGCCAAGGCCCAGCTTTCTTT
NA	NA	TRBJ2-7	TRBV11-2	CASSPSGFAYEQYF	TGTGCCAGCAGCCCGTCAGGGTTCGCCTACGAGCAGTACTTC
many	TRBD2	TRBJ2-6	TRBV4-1	CASSQLAGVSGANVLTF	TGCGCCAGCAGTCAACTAGCGGGGGTCTCTGGGGCCAACGTCCTGACTTTC
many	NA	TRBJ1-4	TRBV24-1	CATAGQRGNEKLFF	TGTGCCACCGCCGGGCAGAGAGGCAATGAAAAACTGTTTTTT
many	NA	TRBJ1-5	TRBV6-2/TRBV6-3	CASSSQGNQPQHF	TGTGCCAGCAGTTCGCAAGGCAATCAGCCCCAGCATTTT
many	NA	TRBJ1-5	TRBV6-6	CASSKAGPYQPQHF	TGTGCCAGCAGTAAAGCAGGTCCTTATCAGCCCCAGCATTTT